Shown below are 17 T cell receptor beta chains from a single sample sequenced in a study of blood T cell repertoires in COVID-19. Sequenced by immunoSEQ multiplex PCR; TCRdb stores in-frame clones only, minus some. The sample shows approximately 110,000 clones, 80% to 95% of them seen only once. The sequencing input was peripheral blood. These receptors all stem from a man aged 45-60 years with COVID-19, enrolled during active disease.

V gene TRBV4-1 combines with J gene TRBJ2-4; 9 bases map to TRBD1. Germline CDR1 and CDR2: MGHRA and YSYEKL. CDR3 length: 15 residues. V lost 1 base, J lost 7 bases, and 5 bases stayed unmatched. CDR3 region: CASSQAGQGTNIQYF. Written as DNA, the CDR3 is TGCGCCAGCAGCCAAGCGGGACAGGGTACGAACATTCAGTACTTC.

The chain combines TRBV18 with TRBJ2-7; 9 bases map to TRBD1. This CDR3 has 17 amino acids. Trimming at V came to 3 bases and at J to 2 bases, leaving 11 bases not matched to a gene. In germline, CDR1 is KGHSH, CDR2 LQKENI. The CDR3 is CASSPLPGQGNTYEQYF. In DNA, the CDR3 is TGTGCCAGCTCACCTCTACCGGGACAGGGAAATACCTACGAGCAGTACTTC.

V usage is TRBV9 and J usage is TRBJ2-3, with 7 bases fitting TRBD2. V shed 4 bases and J 2 bases; nucleotides not matched to a gene: 7. CDR1 SGDLS and CDR2 YYNGEE come from the germline V gene. This CDR3 contains 15 residues. In nucleotides, the CDR3 is TGTGCCAGCAGCCCAAGCGGGACGAACACAGATACGCAGTATTTT. This gives the protein CASSPSGTNTDTQYF.

This clone came up once. This chain connects TRBV5-4 to TRBJ2-3, with TRBD1 matching over 11 bases. The CDR3 is made up of 18 amino acids. Germline V gives CDR1 SGHNT, CDR2 YYREEE (reference sequence). V lost 4 bases to trimming and J lost 3 bases; unmatched junction nucleotides: 13. The CDR3 region has the DNA TGTGCCAGCAGCCCCGCGGTCCGGACAGGGGGCGGAACAGATACGCAGTATTTT. Translating it yields CASSPAVRTGGGTDTQYF.

The chain recombines TRBV2 with TRBJ1-5; 8 bases are shared with TRBD1. The V gene's germline CDR1 is SNHLY and CDR2 FYNNEI. V was clipped by 4 bases and J by 5 bases; unmatched bases: 4. The CDR3 runs to 14 residues. The CDR3 nucleotides read TGTGCCAGCAGTGGACAGGGGACGGATCAGCCCCAGCATTTT. Its translation: CASSGQGTDQPQHF.

The genes are TRBV7-9 and TRBJ2-3; 7 bases fit TRBD1. Germline CDR1 is SEHNR and CDR2 is FQNEAQ (reference sequence). With V trimmed by 1 base and J by 2 bases, 6 bases remained unmatched. The CDR3 runs to 16 residues. CDR3 DNA: TGTGCCAGCAGCTTAGGGACAGGAACACTCACAGATACGCAGTATTTT. Amino acid sequence: CASSLGTGTLTDTQYF.

This clone was found once. The chain combines TRBV4-3 with TRBJ2-7, with 8 bases identical to TRBD2. The CDR3 length is 16 residues. Per germline, CDR1 LGHNA and CDR2 YSLEER. V shed 0 bases, J shed 0 bases, and the junction held 4 bases outside the gene matches. This CDR3 reads CASSQDWTSNSYEQYF. The CDR3 DNA is TGCGCCAGCAGCCAAGATTGGACTAGCAACTCCTACGAGCAGTACTTC.

V gene TRBV25-1 combines with J gene TRBJ2-2; the D gene is possibly TRBD2 (6 bases). The CDR3 has 14 residues. V was trimmed by 6 bases and J by 4 bases, leaving 12 bases between them. In germline, CDR1 is MGHDK, CDR2 SYGVNS. CDR3 DNA sequence: TGTGCCAGCAGGGCCTCGGGGGTCACCGGGGAGCTGTTTTTT. Its protein is CASRASGVTGELFF.

The chain has TRBV6-6 and TRBJ2-5; 9 positions agree with TRBD1. With 5 bases clipped from V and 2 bases from J, the junction kept 3 bases outside the gene matches. CDR1 MNHNY and CDR2 SVGAGI come from the germline V gene (reference sequence). The CDR3 runs to 14 residues. This CDR3 is CASSPGTGQETQYF. The CDR3 DNA follows: TGTGCCAGCAGTCCAGGGACAGGGCAAGAGACCCAGTACTTC.

This clone was observed once. This rearrangement joins TRBV5-6 to TRBJ1-3, with TRBD1 identical over 8 bases. Trimming removed 5 bases from V and 0 bases from J; junction bases left unmatched: 4. The length of the CDR3 is 15 residues. Germline values: CDR1 SGHDT, CDR2 YYEEEE. CDR3 region: CASSLTGASGNTIYF. DNA for the CDR3: TGTGCCAGCAGTCTGACAGGGGCCTCTGGAAACACCATATATTTT.

This clone was observed a handful of times. The rearrangement links TRBV5-1 to TRBJ2-2; TRBD1 is a possible D gene (5 bases). This CDR3 has 13 residues. Germline CDR1 and CDR2: SGHRS and YFSETQ. Trimming cost V 0 bases and J 7 bases, with 7 bases left between them. The CDR3 sequence is CASSLEGIGELFF. In DNA, the CDR3 is TGCGCCAGCAGCTTGGAGGGGATCGGGGAGCTGTTTTTT.

The V gene is TRBV28, the J gene TRBJ2-7, with D unclear. The CDR3 length is 12 residues. Germline V gene data show CDR1 as MDHEN and CDR2 as SYDVKM. Deletions cut 10 bases from V and 0 bases from J, with 10 bases between. This CDR3 reads CATQTSSYEQYF. The CDR3 DNA reads as TGTGCCACCCAGACTTCCTCCTACGAGCAGTACTTC.

This chain joins TRBV7-2 and TRBJ2-1; D might be TRBD2 (5 bases). The CDR3 is made up of 13 amino acids. Trimming shortened V by 4 bases and J by 6 bases, and 10 bases separated the two germline ends. The germline V gene has CDR1 SGHTA and CDR2 FQGNSA. The DNA of the CDR3 is TGTGCCAGCAGCTCTGGACTGTTCAATGAGCAGTTCTTC. It translates to CASSSGLFNEQFF.

The chain has TRBV5-8 and TRBJ2-4; D is possibly TRBD1 (7 bases). There are 20 residues in the CDR3. Germline values: CDR1 SGHTS, CDR2 YDEGEE. Trimming pared 5 bases from V and 0 bases from J, leaving 27 bases between. As DNA, the CDR3 is TGTGCCAGCAGGCTCCCCCTCAGGGGGGCGATTGATATAGCCAAAAACATTCAGTACTTC. Encoded protein: CASRLPLRGAIDIAKNIQYF.

The chain carries TRBV27 and TRBJ2-7; possibly TRBD2 for D (7 bases). This CDR3 has 14 amino acids. Germline assignment: CDR1 MNHEY and CDR2 SMNVEV (reference sequence). Trimming left V 5 bases short and J 4 bases short, with 15 bases between. This CDR3 is CASSPSGGRYEQYF. CDR3 DNA: TGTGCCAGCAGTCCCTCCGGGGGGCGATACGAGCAGTACTTC.

The V gene is TRBV7-9, the J gene TRBJ2-2, with no clear D. The CDR3 extends over 13 amino acids. V was pared by 3 bases and J by 2 bases, with 4 bases between. Germline assignment: CDR1 SEHNR and CDR2 FQNEAQ (reference sequence). CDR3 amino acids: CASSFTNTGELFF. CDR3 DNA sequence: TGTGCCAGCAGCTTCACTAACACCGGGGAGCTGTTTTTT.

This sequence joins TRBV29-1 and TRBJ2-2; 8 bases are a match to TRBD1. Trimming removed 5 bases from V and 5 bases from J; junction bases left unmatched: 10. The CDR3 is made up of 15 amino acids. Germline-derived CDR1 and CDR2 are SQVTM and ANQGSEA. The CDR3 sequence is CSVQGARAGTGELFF. In DNA form, the CDR3 reads TGCAGCGTTCAGGGGGCGAGGGCTGGGACCGGGGAGCTGTTTTTT.